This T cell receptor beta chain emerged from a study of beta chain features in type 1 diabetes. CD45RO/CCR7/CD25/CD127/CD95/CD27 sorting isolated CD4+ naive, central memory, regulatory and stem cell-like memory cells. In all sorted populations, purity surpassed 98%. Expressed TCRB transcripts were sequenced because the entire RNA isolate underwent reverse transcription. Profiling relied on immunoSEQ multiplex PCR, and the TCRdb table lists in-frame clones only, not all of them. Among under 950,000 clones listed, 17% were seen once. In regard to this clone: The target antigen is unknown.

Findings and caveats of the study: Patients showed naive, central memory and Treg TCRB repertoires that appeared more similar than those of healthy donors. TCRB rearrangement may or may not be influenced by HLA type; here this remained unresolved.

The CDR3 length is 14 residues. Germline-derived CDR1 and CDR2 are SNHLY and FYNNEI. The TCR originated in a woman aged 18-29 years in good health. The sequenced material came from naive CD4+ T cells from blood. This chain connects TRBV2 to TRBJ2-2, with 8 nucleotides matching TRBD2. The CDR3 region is CVESAGGHTGELFF. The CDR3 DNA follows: TGTGTCGAGAGCGCGGGAGGTCACACCGGGGAGCTGTTTTTT.